The 21 T cell receptor beta chains reported below all come from one sample, sequenced in a study of human versus mouse CDR3 diversity and MHC coevolution. Measured with immunoSEQ multiplex PCR; TCRdb has only the in-frame clones, and not every one. Among 45,000 to 75,000 clones listed, just under 95% were seen once. Sequences were obtained from naive CD4+ T cells from blood. Documented subset: CD45RO-negative CD62L-positive naive CD4 T cells. These receptors were obtained from a person aged 55 to 75 in good health.

The chain employs TRBV27 and TRBJ2-7; D may be TRBD2 (7 bases). V was trimmed by 6 bases and J by 5 bases, leaving 17 bases between them. Germline CDR1 is MNHEY and CDR2 is SMNVEV (reference sequence). This CDR3 has 14 amino acids. CDR3 amino acids: CASRGAGEEDEQYF. DNA for the CDR3: TGTGCCAGCAGGGGGGCGGGAGAGGAGGACGAGCAGTACTTC.

The rearrangement joins TRBV4-2 to TRBJ2-7; 10 bases map to TRBD2. With 4 bases clipped from V and 2 bases from J, the junction kept 5 bases outside the gene matches. The germline V gene encodes CDR1 LGHNA and CDR2 YNFKEQ. CDR3 length equals 15 residues. The DNA of the CDR3 is TGTGCCAGCAGCCCACCGGGACTAGCGACCTACGAGCAGTACTTC. This gives the protein CASSPPGLATYEQYF.

This clone was observed once. The rearrangement links TRBV4-1 to TRBJ2-5, with 12 bases matching TRBD1. CDR1 is MGHRA and CDR2 is YSYEKL in the germline V gene. This CDR3 has 15 amino acids. With 4 bases clipped from V and 6 bases from J, the junction kept 6 bases outside the gene matches. The CDR3 protein is CASSPGTGGLKTQYF. For the CDR3, the DNA is TGCGCCAGCAGCCCGGGGACAGGGGGCTTGAAGACCCAGTACTTC.

CDR3 protein: CASTLHREETQYF. As DNA, the CDR3 is TGCGCCAGCACCCTTCACAGGGAGGAGACCCAGTACTTC. This chain uses TRBV5-1 with TRBJ2-5; D may be TRBD1 (6 bases). Trimming stripped 6 bases from V and 5 bases from J, with 14 bases between. Looked up from germline, CDR1 is SGHRS and CDR2 is YFSETQ. CDR3 length: 13 amino acids. Full variable domain (outside the CDR3, taken from reference TRBV5-1 and TRBJ2-5): KAGVTQTPRYLIKTRGQQVTLSCSPISGHRSVSWYQQTPGQGLQFLFEYFSETQRNKGNFPGRFSGRQFSNSRSEMNVSTLELGDSALYLCASTLHREETQYFGPGTRLLVL.

The rearrangement links TRBV6-5 to TRBJ2-5; 8 positions match TRBD2. The CDR3 runs to 14 residues. Looked up from germline, CDR1 is MNHEY and CDR2 is SVGAGI. The V gene end was trimmed by 2 bases and the J gene end by 5 bases; junction bases not matched to a gene: 4. The CDR3 DNA reads as TGTGCCAGCAGTTACGCGGGAGGCCGGGAGACCCAGTACTTC. The encoded protein is CASSYAGGRETQYF.

The chain employs TRBV5-1 and TRBJ2-1; D may be TRBD1 (9 bases). With 7 bases removed from V and 5 bases from J, the gap between germline ends came to 22 bases. Germline CDR1 reads SGHRS; CDR2 reads YFSETQ. This CDR3 spans 16 amino acids. For the CDR3, the DNA is TGCGCCAGCTCGAGCCGGGGGGGACAGGGAGACAATGAGCAGTTCTTC. Translating it yields CASSSRGGQGDNEQFF. Full variable domain (rest looked up from reference TRBV5-1 and TRBJ2-1): KAGVTQTPRYLIKTRGQQVTLSCSPISGHRSVSWYQQTPGQGLQFLFEYFSETQRNKGNFPGRFSGRQFSNSRSEMNVSTLELGDSALYLCASSSRGGQGDNEQFFGPGTRLTVL.

The rearrangement links TRBV6-1 to TRBJ1-1, with a possible D match to TRBD1 (5 bases). The CDR3 totals 15 residues. CDR1 is MNHNS, CDR2 SASEGT, per germline. Trimming pared 8 bases from V and 5 bases from J, leaving 21 bases between. The DNA of the CDR3 is TGTGCCAGCGATTTTTTTAGACAGTTTGGAACTGAAGCTTTCTTT. Its protein product is CASDFFRQFGTEAFF.

This clone was seen only once. The chain recombines TRBV5-1 with TRBJ2-7; 9 bases line up with TRBD1. The germline V gene has CDR1 SGHRS and CDR2 YFSETQ. The CDR3 sequence is 17 residues long. Unmatched junction bases numbered 11, after V lost 4 bases and J lost 0 bases. CDR3 amino acids: CASSTGTGSPSSYEQYF. CDR3 nucleotide sequence: TGCGCCAGCAGCACCGGGACAGGGTCCCCTAGCTCCTACGAGCAGTACTTC. Full variable domain (remainder filled in from reference TRBV5-1 and TRBJ2-7): KAGVTQTPRYLIKTRGQQVTLSCSPISGHRSVSWYQQTPGQGLQFLFEYFSETQRNKGNFPGRFSGRQFSNSRSEMNVSTLELGDSALYLCASSTGTGSPSSYEQYFGPGTRLTVT.

This chain uses TRBV30 with TRBJ2-5; 8 nucleotides agree with TRBD2. Matching the DNA end better, TRBJ2-7 makes the J call doubtful. The CDR3 sequence is 13 residues long. Germline-derived CDR1 and CDR2 are GTSNPN and SVGIG (reference sequence). The CDR3 DNA follows: TGTGCCTGGATGCGGGGGGCCACCTACGAGCAGTACTTC. Translated, it gives CAWMRGATYEQYF.

The chain combines TRBV5-1 with TRBJ2-7, with TRBD2 identical over 12 bases. Germline trimming cut 2 bases from V and 3 bases from J; bases unmatched to any gene: 6. Germline V gene sequence: CDR1 SGHRS, CDR2 YFSETQ. The CDR3 is made up of 16 amino acids. This CDR3 is CASSLDTSGRYYEQYF. In nucleotides, the CDR3 is TGCGCCAGCAGCTTAGACACTAGCGGGAGGTACTACGAGCAGTACTTC.

The table lists this clone with a count of one. The chain carries TRBV5-1 and TRBJ2-5; 10 nucleotides match TRBD2. The J call may be incorrect, as the DNA end agrees better with TRBJ2-7. From germline, CDR1 is SGHRS and CDR2 YFSETQ. CDR3 length equals 16 residues. CDR3 sequence reads: CASSPRTSGASYEQYF. The CDR3 DNA sequence: TGCGCCAGCAGCCCGCGGACTAGCGGAGCCTCCTACGAGCAGTACTTC.

The rearrangement uses TRBV7-3 and TRBJ2-2; 10 bases map to TRBD2. Germline loops: CDR1 SGHTA, CDR2 FQGTGA. V was pared by 5 bases and J by 6 bases, with 9 bases of the junction left unmatched. CDR3 length: 16 amino acids. The CDR3 nucleotides are TGTGCCAGCAGCCGTAGCGGGAGGACGGTCGCCGGGGAGCTGTTTTTT. This sequence encodes CASSRSGRTVAGELFF.

This clone occurred once. This chain links TRBV10-2 with TRBJ2-3, with 10 bases aligning to TRBD1. The CDR3 length is 15 residues. V was pared by 3 bases and J by 3 bases, with 3 bases of the junction left unmatched. From germline, CDR1 is WSHSY and CDR2 SAAADI. The CDR3 bases are TGCGCCAGCAGTGACGACAGGGGGCGAACAGATACGCAGTATTTT. Residues: CASSDDRGRTDTQYF.

V and J are TRBV9 and TRBJ2-5; TRBD2 agrees at 10 bases. Germline CDR1 is SGDLS and CDR2 is YYNGEE. The V gene end was trimmed by 0 bases and the J gene end by 1 base; junction bases not matched to a gene: 3. The CDR3 extends over 16 amino acids. CDR3 nucleotide sequence: TGTGCCAGCAGCGTAGGCACTAGCGGGATCCAAGAGACCCAGTACTTC. It specifies CASSVGTSGIQETQYF.

The chain is built from TRBV9 and TRBJ2-3, with D unclear. Trimming stripped 4 bases from V and 1 base from J, with 10 bases between. CDR1 and CDR2 (germline): SGDLS, YYNGEE. CDR3 length equals 14 residues. The CDR3: CASSRELRTDTQYF. CDR3 coding DNA: TGTGCCAGCAGCCGCGAGCTTCGCACAGATACGCAGTATTTT.

The chain is built from TRBV5-5 and TRBJ2-3, with TRBD2 identical over 8 bases. The V gene end was trimmed by 0 bases and the J gene end by 6 bases; junction bases not matched to a gene: 6. Germline lookup yields CDR1 SGHKS and CDR2 YYEKEE (reference sequence). This CDR3 has 15 amino acids. CDR3 in DNA: TGTGCCAGCAGCTTGGACGGGAGGGTGGTCGATACGCAGTATTTT. Translation: CASSLDGRVVDTQYF.

The rearrangement uses TRBV28 and TRBJ1-1, with 11 positions matching TRBD1. Germline values: CDR1 MDHEN, CDR2 SYDVKM. J lost 5 bases, V lost 6 bases, and 11 bases had no gene match. The CDR3 runs 16 residues. The CDR3 sequence: CASSGWGTGGRTEAFF. In DNA, the CDR3 is TGTGCCAGCAGCGGGTGGGGGACAGGGGGGCGGACTGAAGCTTTCTTT.

This clone was seen a few times. The chain recombines TRBV5-4 with TRBJ1-4, with a tentative D call TRBD1 (6 bases). Germline V CDR1 and CDR2: SGHNT, YYREEE (reference sequence). CDR3 length: 12 residues. V lost 10 bases and J 5 bases, leaving 12 bases between the germline ends. The CDR3 protein is CAVRDNNEKLFF. For the CDR3, the DNA is TGTGCCGTCCGGGACAACAATGAAAAACTGTTTTTT.

DNA of the CDR3: TGTGCCAGCAGTGCACCGGACAGGGGGCGATTTTTTGAGCAGTTCTTC. Its protein is CASSAPDRGRFFEQFF. This sequence joins TRBV6-4 and TRBJ2-1; 11 positions match TRBD1. The J segment lost 9 bases and the V segment lost 4 bases, leaving 11 bases of the junction unmatched. The germline gives CDR1 MRHNA, CDR2 SNTAGT. The CDR3 loop spans 16 amino acids.

The chain couples TRBV19 to TRBJ2-7, with 7 bases fitting TRBD1. The junction had 5 bases not matched to a gene; V was cut back by 6 bases and J by 3 bases. The CDR3 runs to 13 residues. The germline gives CDR1 LNHDA, CDR2 SQIVND (reference sequence). The CDR3 coding sequence is TGTGCCAGTAGGGTCGGGACAGACTACGAGCAGTACTTC. Its translation: CASRVGTDYEQYF.

The chain uses TRBV19 and TRBJ2-1, with 7 bases lining up with TRBD2. Germline V gene lookup returns CDR1 LNHDA and CDR2 SQIVND (reference sequence). This CDR3 spans 17 amino acids. J lost 7 bases, V lost 4 bases, and 16 bases had no gene match. The CDR3: CASSRVPLADIKNEQFF. CDR3 DNA: TGTGCCAGTAGTAGGGTCCCCCTAGCGGATATTAAAAATGAGCAGTTCTTC.